These 29 T cell receptor beta chains came from one sample sequenced in a study of shared clonotypes between healthy human individuals (TCRdb year 2020). Library method: the immunoSEQ multiplex PCR assay. TCRdb mirrors the immuneACCESS table, restricted to in-frame sequences. Some clones are absent from its copies; in checked studies, under half trace to an unresolved V gene, and the reason for the others is unknown. The sample data list more than 2,000,000 clones, and roughly nine tenths of these were observed just once. Of the sample, roughly 0.14% is held by the ten largest clones. The sample was naive CD4+ T cells sorted from blood. Interpreted using the paper, the cell subset or site label stands for: CD45RA+ positively selected. All receptors come from a man younger than 35 in good health.

The V call is TRBV2, the J call TRBJ2-5; a weak D match, TRBD2 (5 bases). CDR3 length: 13 residues. Germline values: CDR1 SNHLY, CDR2 FYNNEI. The germline V and J ends were trimmed by 4 bases and 5 bases, with 11 bases remaining between them. CDR3 in DNA: TGTGCCAGCAGTGGCTCTAGCTTCGAGACCCAGTACTTC. Translated, it gives CASSGSSFETQYF.

V usage is TRBV25-1 and J usage is TRBJ2-6; D remains unclear. V was shortened by 3 bases and J by 4 bases, with 4 bases between the two germline ends. The CDR3 extends over 13 amino acids. Germline V gene data show CDR1 as MGHDK and CDR2 as SYGVNS. In DNA, the CDR3 is TGTGCCAGCAGTGATTTCGGGGCCAACGTCCTGACTTTC. Protein sequence: CASSDFGANVLTF.

This chain uses TRBV29-1 with TRBJ2-3, with D tentatively TRBD1 or TRBD2 (6 bases each). Germline-derived CDR1 and CDR2 are SQVTM and ANQGSEA. V was shortened by 4 bases and J by 3 bases, with 14 bases between the two germline ends. The CDR3 consists of 14 residues. The chain's CDR3 is CSVVKWGATDTQYF. In DNA, the CDR3 is TGCAGCGTTGTGAAGTGGGGGGCAACAGATACGCAGTATTTT.

V and J are TRBV5-6 and TRBJ2-7, with D possibly being TRBD1 or TRBD2 (5 bases each). Trimming removed 0 bases at V and 6 bases at J, with 7 bases between. Germline V gene data show CDR1 as SGHDT and CDR2 as YYEEEE. CDR3 length: 12 residues. The CDR3 nucleotides are TGTGCCAGCAGCTTGGAGGGGAGCGAGCAGTACTTC. This codes for CASSLEGSEQYF.

This clone was seen just once. V usage is TRBV7-2 and J usage is TRBJ2-6; 8 bases map to TRBD1. There are 19 residues in the CDR3. V trimming: 5 bases; J trimming: 4 bases; junction bases outside the gene matches: 16. Germline V gene data show CDR1 as SGHTA and CDR2 as FQGNSA. CDR3 in DNA: TGTGCCAGCAGCCCCGCCGATCGCCAGGGGGCCAAAGGGGCCAACGTCCTGACTTTC. It yields the protein CASSPADRQGAKGANVLTF.

Turning to this clone: Different DNA sequences within this sample yield the same CDR3. The V and J genes are TRBV5-1 and TRBJ2-7, with 12 bases lining up with TRBD1. The CDR3 loop spans 14 amino acids. The V and J ends lost 3 bases and 7 bases, in that order; junction bases with no gene match: 5. Looked up from germline, CDR1 is SGHRS and CDR2 is YFSETQ. The CDR3 DNA is TGCGCCAGCAGCTCCGGGACAGGGGGCTTGGAGCAGTACTTC. It encodes CASSSGTGGLEQYF.

The chain carries TRBV5-5 and TRBJ2-7; 7 bases map to TRBD1. V shed 6 bases, J shed 5 bases, and the junction held 8 bases outside the gene matches. The CDR3 runs to 13 residues. Germline V gene sequence: CDR1 SGHKS, CDR2 YYEKEE (reference sequence). The CDR3 loop reads CASTQTGYDEQYF. DNA for the CDR3: TGTGCCAGCACCCAGACAGGGTACGACGAGCAGTACTTC.

The rearrangement uses TRBV14 and TRBJ1-2; D possibly corresponds to TRBD1 (5 bases). Germline assignment: CDR1 SGHDN and CDR2 FVKESK. Trimming removed 4 bases at V and 2 bases at J, with 20 bases between. CDR3 length: 17 amino acids. CDR3 sequence: CASSPRNPTDSNYGYTF. For the CDR3, the DNA is TGTGCCAGCAGCCCCCGAAACCCGACAGACTCAAACTATGGCTACACCTTC.

The chain has TRBV7-2 and TRBJ2-7; D remains unclear. Trimming removed 0 bases from V and 4 bases from J, with 13 bases in between. Germline V gene data show CDR1 as SGHTA and CDR2 as FQGNSA. There are 15 residues in the CDR3. CDR3 nucleotides: TGTGCCAGCAGCTTAGCCTCAGGCACCCTTTACGAGCAGTACTTC. Its protein product is CASSLASGTLYEQYF.

The rearrangement links TRBV28 to TRBJ1-1; D gene ambiguous. The CDR3 runs to 14 residues. Germline V gene lookup returns CDR1 MDHEN and CDR2 SYDVKM. With 8 bases removed from V and 2 bases from J, the gap between germline ends came to 15 bases. CDR3 DNA sequence: TGTGCCAGCGCTGTGTTGGCGGCCAACACTGAAGCTTTCTTT. Translated, it gives CASAVLAANTEAFF.

The chain links TRBV11-2 to TRBJ2-1; 9 bases map to TRBD2. Per germline, CDR1 SGHAT and CDR2 FQNNGV. CDR3 size: 15 residues. J was trimmed by 7 bases and V by 0 bases; bases with no gene match: 4. As DNA, the CDR3 is TGTGCCAGCAGCTTAGAGCCGCTAGCGGGAAATGAGCAGTTCTTC. Translated, it gives CASSLEPLAGNEQFF.

The chain has TRBV2 and TRBJ2-7; possible D gene TRBD2, 6 bases. This CDR3 is 13 amino acids long. With 8 bases removed from V and 5 bases from J, the gap between germline ends came to 16 bases. Germline loops: CDR1 SNHLY, CDR2 FYNNEI. DNA of the CDR3: TGTGCCAGCGGCGGGACTCGAGGGAACGAGCAGTACTTC. It translates to CASGGTRGNEQYF.

The chain links TRBV10-3 to TRBJ1-2, with 7 positions matching TRBD1. Per germline, CDR1 ENHRY and CDR2 SYGVKD. CDR3 length: 13 amino acids. J lost 6 bases, V lost 4 bases, and 5 bases had no gene match. CDR3 region: CAISAGGGDGYTF. CDR3 bases: TGTGCCATCAGTGCAGGGGGGGGAGATGGCTACACCTTC.

The V gene is TRBV11-2, the J gene TRBJ2-2; weak D call: TRBD1 (6 bases). V dropped 5 bases and J dropped 0 bases, with 13 bases sitting between them. Germline V CDR1 and CDR2: SGHAT, FQNNGV. The CDR3 contains 16 residues. CDR3 region: CASSLRTATNTGELFF. CDR3 DNA: TGTGCCAGCAGCCTACGGACAGCTACGAACACCGGGGAGCTGTTTTTT.

The chain uses TRBV12-5 and TRBJ2-5; D ambiguous. The CDR3 runs 12 residues. V was clipped by 0 bases and J by 5 bases, with 4 bases between them. CDR1 and CDR2 from the germline V gene are LGHNT and FRNRAP. DNA for the CDR3: TGTGCTAGTGGTTTGGTAGCGGAGACCCAGTACTTC. As protein: CASGLVAETQYF. The full variable domain, rest sourced from reference TRBV12-5 and TRBJ2-5, is DARVTQTPRHKVTEMGQEVTMRCQPILGHNTVFWYRQTMMQGLELLAYFRNRAPLDDSGMPKDRFSAEMPDATLATLKIQPSEPRDSAVYFCASGLVAETQYFGPGTRLLVL.

This clone was recorded only once. The V and J genes are TRBV19 and TRBJ2-5; the D gene could be TRBD1 or TRBD2 (5 bases each). V was pared by 6 bases and J by 2 bases, with 10 bases between. CDR3 size: 13 residues. The germline gives CDR1 LNHDA, CDR2 SQIVND (reference sequence). CDR3 nucleotides: TGTGCCAGTAGGGAGGCAGGGCAAGAGACCCAGTACTTC. Amino acid sequence: CASREAGQETQYF.

The chain employs TRBV5-4 and TRBJ2-2; D is undetermined. Germline assignment: CDR1 SGHNT and CDR2 YYREEE (reference sequence). The CDR3 totals 17 residues. The germline V and J ends were trimmed by 4 bases and 3 bases, with 19 bases remaining between them. The CDR3 sequence: CASSPRAAAWDTGELFF. As DNA, the CDR3 is TGTGCCAGCAGCCCTAGGGCGGCCGCTTGGGACACCGGGGAGCTGTTTTTT. Combining the CDR3 with reference TRBV5-4 and TRBJ2-2 gives the whole variable domain ETGVTQSPTHLIKTRGQQVTLRCSSQSGHNTVSWYQQALGQGPQFIFQYYREEENGRGNFPPRFSGLQFPNYSSELNVNALELDDSALYLCASSPRAAAWDTGELFFGEGSRLTVL.

V gene TRBV11-2 combines with J gene TRBJ2-2; unclear D gene. Germline V gene lookup returns CDR1 SGHAT and CDR2 FQNNGV. V dropped 3 bases and J dropped 1 base, with 6 bases sitting between them. CDR3 length: 14 residues. As DNA, the CDR3 is TGTGCCAGCAGCTTTGCAGGGAACACCGGGGAGCTGTTTTTT. It codes for CASSFAGNTGELFF.

The gene calls are TRBV9 and TRBJ2-7; no firm D call. The germline V gene encodes CDR1 SGDLS and CDR2 YYNGEE. V lost 2 bases and J 2 bases, leaving 17 bases between the germline ends. The CDR3 covers 16 residues. This chain's CDR3 is CASSVSTNIQPYEQYF. The DNA of the CDR3 is TGTGCCAGCAGCGTCAGTACGAATATTCAGCCCTACGAGCAGTACTTC.

The rearrangement uses TRBV18 and TRBJ2-3; no clear D gene. The CDR3 runs 15 residues. The V and J ends lost 0 bases and 3 bases respectively, with 10 bases between them. The germline V gene encodes CDR1 KGHSH and CDR2 LQKENI. The CDR3: CASSPPFLGTDTQYF. The CDR3 DNA reads as TGTGCCAGCTCACCACCGTTCCTAGGGACAGATACGCAGTATTTT.

A single count supports this clone. The chain has TRBV19 and TRBJ2-5, with 7 bases that match TRBD1. The CDR3 is 15 residues long. CDR1 LNHDA and CDR2 SQIVND come from the germline V gene (reference sequence). The trim removed 3 bases at V and 2 bases at J, leaving 6 bases unmatched. Here the CDR3 DNA reads TGTGCCAGTAGTATGGTGGCAGGGGGACAAGAGACCCAGTACTTC. It codes for CASSMVAGGQETQYF.

This chain connects TRBV6-5 to TRBJ1-1; maybe TRBD1 (6 bases). Per germline, CDR1 MNHEY and CDR2 SVGAGI. The CDR3 has 12 residues. With 8 bases removed from V and 8 bases from J, the gap between germline ends came to 15 bases. Here the CDR3 reads CASRARGVEAFF. CDR3 coding DNA: TGTGCCAGCCGGGCGAGGGGGGTCGAAGCTTTCTTT.

The chain recombines TRBV18 with TRBJ2-5; 14 positions match TRBD2. V lost 1 base, J lost 2 bases, and 3 bases stayed unmatched. The CDR3 loop spans 17 amino acids. Germline lookup yields CDR1 KGHSH and CDR2 LQKENI. CDR3 bases: TGTGCCAGCTCACCACTCGGACTAGCGGGGGGTCAAGAGACCCAGTACTTC. It yields the protein CASSPLGLAGGQETQYF.

The chain carries TRBV4-3 and TRBJ1-2; 7 bases line up with TRBD1. This CDR3 has 16 residues. Losses at the gene ends were 1 base for V and 7 bases for J; bases not matched to a gene: 12. CDR1 and CDR2 from the germline V gene are LGHNA and YSLEER. CDR3 sequence reads: CASSQVLTGSTSGYTF. The CDR3 DNA is TGCGCCAGCAGCCAAGTGTTGACAGGGTCCACTAGTGGCTACACCTTC.

This CDR3 reads CASSLETGLPYGYTF. The CDR3 nucleotides are TGTGCCAGCAGCCTCGAGACAGGCCTTCCCTATGGCTACACCTTC. The rearrangement links TRBV5-6 to TRBJ1-2; a weak D match, TRBD1 (6 bases). Between the trimmed V and J ends, which lost 4 bases and 4 bases, there was a span of 17 bases. Germline CDR1 and CDR2: SGHDT and YYEEEE. CDR3 length: 15 amino acids.

The chain recombines TRBV5-1 with TRBJ2-5; D is unclear. V gave up 0 bases and J gave up 1 base, with 10 bases separating them. The CDR3 spans 15 residues. Germline CDR1 and CDR2: SGHRS and YFSETQ. DNA of the CDR3: TGCGCCAGCAGCTTGGTATCGTCAGCCCAAGAGACCCAGTACTTC. As protein: CASSLVSSAQETQYF.

The gene calls are TRBV19 and TRBJ2-5; TRBD2 matches at 7 bases. Germline values: CDR1 LNHDA, CDR2 SQIVND (reference sequence). The CDR3 sequence is 13 residues long. V lost 6 bases to trimming and J lost 7 bases; unmatched junction nucleotides: 8. CDR3 sequence: CASSPSGTGTQYF. The CDR3 DNA sequence: TGTGCCAGTAGCCCTAGCGGTACCGGGACCCAGTACTTC.

The chain links TRBV5-1 to TRBJ1-2; a possible D gene is TRBD1 (5 bases). CDR1 is SGHRS, CDR2 YFSETQ, per germline. This CDR3 has 15 amino acids. The V end lost 1 base, the J end lost 4 bases, and 14 bases lay between the germline ends. The CDR3 bases are TGCGCCAGCAGCTTGCAGGTGGGGGAGACCTATGGCTACACCTTC. Its protein is CASSLQVGETYGYTF.

This rearrangement joins TRBV10-1 to TRBJ2-7; 13 bases agree with TRBD2. Germline loops: CDR1 WNHNN, CDR2 SYGVQD (reference sequence). V trimming: 7 bases; J trimming: 3 bases; junction bases outside the gene matches: 15. The CDR3 has 18 amino acids. CDR3 in amino acids: CASISRTSGSKWVYEQYF. The CDR3 coding sequence is TGCGCCAGCATCAGTAGGACTAGCGGGAGTAAATGGGTCTACGAGCAGTACTTC.